This entry describes one TCR beta chain. The antigen remains undetermined. A minimum of one pre-ART and two post-ART PBMC samples existed for each donor. Clinicians in the United States treated all participants with HIV. Germline loops: CDR1 SGHTA, CDR2 FQGNSA. This CDR3 is built from 16 residues. Losses at the gene ends were 5 bases for V and 4 bases for J; bases not matched to a gene: 10. The data derive from a study of long-term antiretroviral therapy in people with HIV. Findings and caveats of the study: HIV repertoires spanned narrower CDR3 length ranges than controls. Regardless of time point, clones expanded before ART dominated the repertoire.

The assay, immunoSEQ v3.0, was run at survey level. TCRdb keeps only in-frame clones here, not all; method: immunoSEQ multiplex PCR. Of 28,000 or so clones detected, roughly 73% appear once; the ten largest clones hold 7.5% to 10%. The chain has TRBV7-2 and TRBJ2-1; 8 nucleotides match TRBD2. This clonotype was sampled from a man in his late teens or twenties with HIV. The input for sequencing was unsorted PBMCs, taken 1.5 years before starting antiretroviral therapy. DNA for the CDR3: TGTGCCAGCAGCGGACTAGCCAGAACGAGGTACAATGAGCAGTTCTTC. This translates into CASSGLARTRYNEQFF.